The present T cell receptor (beta chain) was sequenced within a study of long-term antiretroviral therapy in people with HIV. Whole-study findings and limits: The study found that diversity rose after ART but stayed below transplant donor controls.

This clone appeared a few times. Its antigen is still unknown. Researchers report immunoSEQ v3.0 was run at survey level. Assay: immunoSEQ multiplex PCR; the TCRdb copy retains only in-frame clones and omits some. The profile shows 6,500 to 8,000 clones, approximately 85% of them singletons. Everyone in the study who had HIV was treated in the United States. Germline CDR1 and CDR2: SEHNR and FQNEAQ (reference sequence). The CDR3 is 13 amino acids. Trimming took off 7 bases at V and 4 bases at J, with 13 bases between the two ends. The source is a woman between 50 and 59 years old with HIV. The J gene is TRBJ1-1, the V gene TRBV7-9, with D unresolved. The material sequenced was unsorted PBMCs, taken 3.7 years after starting antiretroviral therapy. The CDR3 nucleotides read TGTGCCAGCAATACGGTCGTGGGCACTGAAGCTTTCTTT. As protein: CASNTVVGTEAFF.